The 4 T cell receptor beta chains in this list originate from one sample, sequenced in a study of Ad26.COV2.S vaccination and SARS-CoV-2 variants. As to treatment: some 20 received Ad26.COV2.S at low or high dose, single or two shots; 5 received placebo; per-sample allocation not given. At day 63 after the first vaccine or placebo injection, samples were drawn. Clones were sequenced by immunoSEQ multiplex PCR, and TCRdb holds only the in-frame ones, with some missing. The sample lists hundreds of thousands of clones; 89% were seen once. Sample: peripheral blood, taken in a trial of Ad26.COV2.S vaccine versus placebo. These receptors were collected from a person aged 18-60 years who received the Ad26.COV2.S COVID-19 vaccine or a placebo.

The rearrangement links TRBV6-5 to TRBJ1-1, with a tentative D call TRBD1 (6 bases). Trimming removed 2 bases at V and 1 base at J, with 14 bases between. CDR3 length: 16 residues. CDR1 is MNHEY, CDR2 SVGAGI, per germline. Written as DNA, the CDR3 is TGTGCCAGCAGTTACCGACAGGTACTGGGGAACACTGAAGCTTTCTTT. As protein: CASSYRQVLGNTEAFF.

The chain recombines TRBV5-1 with TRBJ2-1; D assignment may be TRBD1 or TRBD2 (5 bases each). V was cut by 4 bases and J by 1 base, with 9 bases left in between. Germline V gene lookup returns CDR1 SGHRS and CDR2 YFSETQ. CDR3 length: 14 amino acids. CDR3 DNA: TGCGCCAGCAGCCCGAGGGGTTCCTACAATGAGCAGTTCTTC. It encodes CASSPRGSYNEQFF.

In nucleotides, the CDR3 is TGTGCCAGTAGTACCTCCACTAGTGGCTACGAGCAGTACTTC. The encoded protein is CASSTSTSGYEQYF. The chain couples TRBV19 to TRBJ2-7, with D perhaps TRBD2 (5 bases). Trimming removed 4 bases from V and 3 bases from J, with 13 bases in between. The CDR3 spans 14 residues. Germline loops: CDR1 LNHDA, CDR2 SQIVND (reference sequence).

For this clone: Other nucleotide sequences in the sample specify the same CDR3. The chain combines TRBV9 with TRBJ2-1; D unclear. CDR1 is SGDLS and CDR2 is YYNGEE in the germline V gene. Trimming removed 0 bases from V and 8 bases from J, with 9 bases in between. The CDR3 consists of 13 residues. This CDR3 reads CASSVEVRDEQFF. The CDR3 nucleotides are TGTGCCAGCAGCGTAGAGGTACGGGATGAGCAGTTCTTC.